This T cell receptor beta chain was sequenced in a study of CD4 T cells in relation to SARS-CoV-2 and coronaviruses. Unexposed donor CD4+ T cells date from about 2011-2018, before the COVID-19 pandemic. CD4+ T cells were isolated from the cells after around 11 days of culture. The V segment lost 5 bases and the J segment 7 bases; nucleotides outside the gene matches: 12. The CDR3 is 16 amino acids. Germline V gene data show CDR1 as LNHDA and CDR2 as SQIVND (reference sequence). Remarks on this clone: Its antigen is currently unknown.

Profiled with immunoSEQ multiplex PCR; TCRdb holds only in-frame clones, not every one. Among around 32,000 clones, around 80% were seen once, and the ten largest hold roughly 15%. The chain combines TRBV19 with TRBJ1-5; 9 nucleotides agree with TRBD1. The TCR was taken from a human donor in good health. The sample consisted of CD4+ T cells from PBMCs, cultured in vitro. The CDR3 loop is CASSPPGQGRGQPQHF. The CDR3 nucleotides are TGTGCCAGTAGTCCTCCCGGACAGGGGAGGGGGCAGCCCCAGCATTTT.